Listed here are 7 T cell receptor beta chains from one sample, sequenced in a study of regulatory T cells in long-lasting Graves disease. TCR beta libraries were built with iRepertoire HTBI primers and Arm-PCR of CDR3 regions. One entry per CDR3 protein results from TCRdb running MiXCR on the multiplex PCR reads. Here the sample spans 530,000 or so distinct CDR3 sequences, around an eighth being singletons. Time point of the sample: newly diagnosed GD, antithyroid drugs for less than 3 months. The TCR library was prepared using RNA isolated from PBMCs. This sample was shared with a second study, whose subject was T cells in Graves' hyperthyroidism and ophthalmopathy.

Sequenced material: peripheral blood mononuclear cells (PBMCs), taken at new diagnosis, from a patient treated with antithyroid drugs. These receptors were obtained from a man aged 30-40 years with Graves disease.

Concerning this clonotype: A much larger clone differs by one base, so this may be a read error. V and J are TRBV6-1 and TRBJ2-3, with D possibly TRBD2 on 5 matching bases. The CDR3 is made up of 17 amino acids. Germline V gene sequence: CDR1 MNHNS, CDR2 SASEGT. CDR3 nucleotide sequence: TGTGCCGGCAGTCTACGAGGGTGGTCAGCGGCCCCAGATACGCAGTATTTT. Its translation: CAGSLRGWSAAPDTQYF.

Many counts were recorded for this clonotype. The V gene is TRBV3-1, the J gene TRBJ1-4; 7 bases line up with TRBD1. The V and J ends lost 0 bases and 8 bases, in that order; junction bases with no gene match: 6. The CDR3 has 15 residues. Germline values: CDR1 LGHDT, CDR2 YNNKEL (reference sequence). The CDR3 nucleotides are TGTGCCAGCAGCCAAGAGAGCCAGGGGGGCGAAAAACTGTTTTTT. It codes for CASSQESQGGEKLFF.

This clonotype was counted at least ten times. The V call is TRBV29-1, the J call TRBJ2-5, with D unresolved. V lost 4 bases and J lost 7, with 7 bases in between. This CDR3 is built from 10 residues. Germline lookup yields CDR1 SQVTM and CDR2 ANQGSEA. DNA of the CDR3: TGCAGCGTTGTTTCGGGGACCCAGTACTTC. It specifies CSVVSGTQYF.

This clonotype was picked up many times. The chain recombines TRBV28 with TRBJ2-1, with D hard to call. V gave up 6 bases and J gave up 10 bases, with 10 bases separating them. Germline CDR1 reads MDHEN; CDR2 reads SYDVKM. The CDR3 totals 11 residues. CDR3 DNA: TGTGCCAGCAGAGAACGTGAGGAGCAGTTCTTC. Amino acid sequence: CASREREEQFF.

This clonotype was counted only a few times. This chain connects TRBV3-1 to TRBJ1-3; no definite D call. The germline gives CDR1 LGHDT, CDR2 YNNKEL (reference sequence). This CDR3 region has 14 residues. V was shortened by 4 bases and J by 1 base, with 8 bases between the two germline ends. Written as DNA, the CDR3 is TGTGCCAGCAGCCCGTCCGTGTCTGGAAACACCATATATTTT. Its protein is CASSPSVSGNTIYF.

The rearrangement uses TRBV15 and TRBJ2-5; 12 bases fit TRBD2. The V and J ends lost 0 bases and 5 bases, in that order; junction bases with no gene match: 4. The CDR3 is made up of 16 amino acids. The germline gives CDR1 LNHNV, CDR2 YYDKDF (reference sequence). The CDR3 DNA is TGTGCCACCAGCAGAGAACTAGCGGGAGGTAGGGAGACCCAGTACTTC. Residues: CATSRELAGGRETQYF.

This clonotype has at least ten counts. The gene calls are TRBV6-1 and TRBJ2-3, with TRBD1 matching 8 bases. The CDR3 is made up of 14 amino acids. Trimming cost V 6 bases and J 1 base; bases outside gene matches: 3. From germline, CDR1 is MNHNS and CDR2 SASEGT. The chain's CDR3 is CASRATGGTDTQYF. The CDR3 coding sequence is TGTGCCAGCAGGGCGACAGGGGGCACAGATACGCAGTATTTT.